Listed here are 32 T cell receptor beta chains from one sample, sequenced in a study of response to subunit inactivated influenza vaccine. TCRdb processed the RT-PCR reads anew with MiXCR; each CDR3 protein has one entry. The table lists some 520,000 distinct CDR3 sequences, approximately 16% of them singletons, with 3% to 3.5% in the top ten. The sequencing here drew on CD4+ T cells sorted from PBMCs, taken roughly 24 months after vaccination. The receptors stem from a man between 50 and 69 years old who received an inactivated influenza vaccine.

V and J are TRBV4-2 and TRBJ1-3; a possible D gene is TRBD1 (5 bases). Germline CDR1 LGHNA, CDR2 YNFKEQ. V was pared by 1 base and J by 1 base, with 8 bases between. The CDR3 is 15 residues long. The CDR3 nucleotides read TGTGCCAGCAGCCAAGCGACAGCGTCTGGAAACACCATATATTTT. Protein product: CASSQATASGNTIYF.

V is TRBV7-2 and J is TRBJ2-3, with a tentative D call TRBD2 (6 bases). Trimming left V 4 bases short and J 0 bases short, with 14 bases between. The CDR3 spans 16 residues. The germline V gene has CDR1 SGHTA and CDR2 FQGNSA. For the CDR3, the DNA is TGTGCCAGCAGCTCCCGCTTAGCGGTTAGCACAGATACGCAGTATTTT. Its translation is CASSSRLAVSTDTQYF.

The V gene is TRBV5-1, the J gene TRBJ2-3; maybe TRBD1 (5 bases). The CDR3 has 15 amino acids. Germline V lookup: CDR1 SGHRS, CDR2 YFSETQ. V gave up 3 bases and J gave up 2 bases, with 13 bases separating them. The CDR3 DNA reads as TGCGCCAGCAGCTCCTCCGCCAGGGTCACAGATACGCAGTATTTT. This gives the protein CASSSSARVTDTQYF.

J is TRBJ2-1 and V is TRBV24-1, with a weak D call TRBD1 (6 bases). Per germline, CDR1 KGHDR and CDR2 SFDVKD. The CDR3 sequence is 15 residues long. Trimming removed 4 bases at V and 10 bases at J, with 19 bases between. CDR3 DNA: TGTGCCACCAGTGAGCCGGGACACGGGGTTTGGGAGCAGTTCTTC. This codes for CATSEPGHGVWEQFF.

This clonotype has only a few counts. This rearrangement joins TRBV12-3 or TRBV12-4 to TRBJ1-5, with D unresolved. The CDR3 is made up of 14 amino acids. Trimming stripped 6 bases from V and 7 bases from J, with 16 bases between. The CDR3 DNA follows: TGTGCCAGCAGCCGGTCCACGGAAGAGCAGCCCCAGCATTTT. Its translation is CASSRSTEEQPQHF.

This clonotype was observed once. The junction does not match germline at one end; this may be a read error. The genes are TRBV20-1 and TRBJ1-1; possible D gene TRBD1, 6 bases. The germline V gene encodes CDR1 DFQATT and CDR2 SNEGSKA (reference sequence). The CDR3 totals 13 residues. In nucleotides, the CDR3 is TGCAGTGCTATTACGGACAGCCAGGGTGAAGCTTCCTTT. Protein: CSAITDSQGEASF.

This clonotype has more than one count but fewer than ten. The CDR3 bases are TGTGCCAGCAGTCCTTTCTCCACGGACGCATACTACGAGCAGTACTTC. Its protein is CASSPFSTDAYYEQYF. This sequence joins TRBV28 and TRBJ2-7, with D hard to call. The CDR3 contains 16 residues. V shed 5 bases and J shed 3 bases, with 20 bases lying between them. Per germline, CDR1 MDHEN and CDR2 SYDVKM.

This clonotype is a singleton in its sample. This chain joins TRBV6-2 or TRBV6-3 and TRBJ2-1, with 7 positions matching TRBD2. V lost 0 bases and J lost 7; bases outside the gene matches: 21. The CDR3 contains 20 residues. Germline lookup yields CDR1 MNHEY and CDR2 SVGEGT. CDR3 region: CASSYSAPGQRLAPRNEQFF. CDR3 sequence (DNA): TGTGCCAGCAGTTACTCAGCCCCGGGGCAGCGACTAGCACCTAGGAATGAGCAGTTCTTC.

This clonotype was recorded a few times. This sequence joins TRBV6-1 and TRBJ2-3, with TRBD2 as a possible D gene (5 bases). The CDR3 is made up of 15 amino acids. Trimming removed 5 bases at V and 2 bases at J, with 14 bases between. Germline V gene lookup returns CDR1 MNHNS and CDR2 SASEGT. Written as DNA, the CDR3 is TGTGCCAGCAGTCTCTCCGGACTCACCACAGATACGCAGTATTTT. Translation gives CASSLSGLTTDTQYF.

The genes are TRBV29-1 and TRBJ2-1; maybe TRBD1 (6 bases). The CDR3 is made up of 13 amino acids. Germline V lookup: CDR1 SQVTM, CDR2 ANQGSEA. V dropped 4 bases and J dropped 3 bases, with 10 bases sitting between them. The CDR3 sequence: CSVVDSLYNEQFF. CDR3 nucleotide sequence: TGCAGCGTTGTGGACAGCCTCTACAATGAGCAGTTCTTC.

V and J are TRBV27 and TRBJ2-1; TRBD2 might be the D (6 bases). CDR1 MNHEY and CDR2 SMNVEV come from the germline V gene (reference sequence). The CDR3 is 16 residues long. V lost 1 base, J lost 4 bases, and 14 bases lay in between. The CDR3 nucleotides read TGTGCCAGCAGTTTATTGGCGGGGCCCCAATACAATGAGCAGTTCTTC. It specifies CASSLLAGPQYNEQFF.

The J gene is TRBJ2-5, the V gene TRBV3-1, with D possibly matching TRBD2 (6 bases). Trimming left V 0 bases short and J 7 bases short, with 18 bases between. This CDR3 contains 16 residues. CDR1 is LGHDT, CDR2 YNNKEL, per germline (reference sequence). The CDR3, as DNA: TGTGCCAGCAGCCAAGAAGGTCGGGGGATTTATGGGACCCAGTACTTC. It yields the protein CASSQEGRGIYGTQYF.

The chain employs TRBV28 and TRBJ2-5; 7 nucleotides line up with TRBD1. Germline-derived CDR1 and CDR2 are MDHEN and SYDVKM. The trim removed 6 bases at V and 5 bases at J, leaving 9 bases unmatched. The CDR3 contains 14 residues. CDR3 in amino acids: CASSPRGMKETQYF. The CDR3 coding sequence is TGTGCCAGCAGCCCCAGGGGGATGAAGGAGACCCAGTACTTC. The full variable domain, rest sourced from reference TRBV28 and TRBJ2-5, is DVKVTQSSRYLVKRTGEKVFLECVQDMDHENMFWYRQDPGLGLRLIYFSYDVKMKEKGDIPEGYSVSREKKERFSLILESASTNQTSMYLCASSPRGMKETQYFGPGTRLLVL.

The V call is TRBV6-1, the J call TRBJ1-5, with 7 bases matching TRBD1. Germline V gives CDR1 MNHNS, CDR2 SASEGT. V trimming: 5 bases; J trimming: 5 bases; junction bases outside the gene matches: 18. The CDR3 runs to 18 residues. The DNA of the CDR3 is TGTGCCAGCAGTCTTGGGCCGAGACAGGGCTTAATGTATCAGCCCCAGCATTTT. Translating gives CASSLGPRQGLMYQPQHF.

This clonotype was detected only a few times. This chain uses TRBV7-2 with TRBJ2-5; unclear D gene. V lost 1 base, J lost 5 bases, and 8 bases lay in between. In germline, CDR1 is SGHTA, CDR2 FQGNSA. This CDR3 spans 13 amino acids. CDR3 DNA: TGTGCCAGCAGCTTAGGGGTTTTGGAGACCCAGTACTTC. Its protein product is CASSLGVLETQYF.

The chain couples TRBV28 to TRBJ2-1, with 8 nucleotides matching TRBD1. Germline V gene data show CDR1 as MDHEN and CDR2 as SYDVKM. V was clipped by 1 base and J by 2 bases; unmatched bases: 4. The CDR3 has 16 amino acids. The CDR3 nucleotides are TGTGCCAGCAGTTTATACGGGACAGGACCCTACAATGAGCAGTTCTTC. It codes for CASSLYGTGPYNEQFF.

V usage is TRBV20-1 and J usage is TRBJ2-5; 9 positions agree with TRBD1. Trimming took 0 bases from V and 7 from J; bases not matched to a gene: 15. CDR1 and CDR2 (germline): DFQATT, SNEGSKA (reference sequence). The CDR3 is 17 amino acids. The CDR3 spells CSARDLPKGTGMGTQYF. The CDR3 bases are TGCAGTGCTAGAGATTTACCAAAGGGGACAGGGATGGGGACCCAGTACTTC.

The CDR3 sequence: CASSLSLDREGETQYF. The DNA of the CDR3 is TGTGCCAGCAGCTTATCGTTGGACCGCGAGGGAGAGACCCAGTACTTC. The chain uses TRBV7-9 and TRBJ2-5, with D possibly matching TRBD2 (5 bases). Trimming took off 2 bases at V and 4 bases at J, with 17 bases between the two ends. From germline, CDR1 is SEHNR and CDR2 FQNEAQ (reference sequence). This CDR3 spans 16 amino acids.

The genes are TRBV20-1 and TRBJ2-7; TRBD2 is a possible D gene (5 bases). Germline V gene sequence: CDR1 DFQATT, CDR2 SNEGSKA (reference sequence). V lost 3 bases to trimming and J lost 0 bases, with 12 bases between them. This CDR3 has 14 amino acids. CDR3 nucleotides: TGCAGTGCTAGTTCTAGCTATATCTCCTACGAGCAGTACTTC. It is translated as CSASSSYISYEQYF.

This chain links TRBV4-3 with TRBJ1-5, with TRBD1 matching over 7 bases. J was trimmed by 11 bases and V by 5 bases; bases with no gene match: 15. CDR1 and CDR2 (germline): LGHNA, YSLEER. The CDR3 extends over 15 amino acids. In nucleotides, the CDR3 is TGCGCCAGCAGCGCGACCGGGACCCCGGGGACAGCCCAGCATTTT. It yields the protein CASSATGTPGTAQHF.

The chain has TRBV6-6 and TRBJ2-5; D is unresolved. Germline V gene lookup returns CDR1 MNHNY and CDR2 SVGAGI (reference sequence). Trimming took off 6 bases at V and 4 bases at J, with 6 bases between the two ends. CDR3 length: 11 residues. The CDR3 bases are TGTGCCAGCAGCTCTCTAGAGACCCAGTACTTC. Its protein is CASSSLETQYF.

This clonotype has just a few counts. This sequence joins TRBV6-1 and TRBJ2-1; TRBD2 aligns across 8 bases. CDR3 length: 16 amino acids. V shed 2 bases and J 4 bases; nucleotides not matched to a gene: 7. CDR1 and CDR2 (germline): MNHNS, SASEGT. DNA for the CDR3: TGTGCCAGCAGTGAATCCGTAGCGGGGCAGTACAATGAGCAGTTCTTC. It is translated as CASSESVAGQYNEQFF.

The chain carries TRBV20-1 and TRBJ1-4; no clear D gene. Looked up from germline, CDR1 is DFQATT and CDR2 is SNEGSKA (reference sequence). This CDR3 spans 15 amino acids. The ends were cut back, 0 bases at V and 9 bases at J, with 17 bases in the middle. The CDR3 protein is CSARDFKIGSQKLFF. Here the CDR3 DNA reads TGCAGTGCTAGAGATTTTAAGATCGGATCCCAAAAACTGTTTTTT.

This clonotype was seen only once. This chain uses TRBV15 with TRBJ2-7; 10 positions match TRBD1. Trimming took 4 bases from V and 5 from J; bases not matched to a gene: 5. The CDR3 sequence is 14 residues long. The germline V gene encodes CDR1 LNHNV and CDR2 YYDKDF (reference sequence). In nucleotides, the CDR3 is TGTGCCACCAGCAAGGGACAGGGGTTCAACGAGCAGTACTTC. Amino acids: CATSKGQGFNEQYF.

This clonotype was counted many times. The CDR3 protein is CATRQGDGEKLFF. The CDR3 nucleotides read TGCGCCACCAGACAGGGGGACGGTGAAAAACTGTTTTTT. V and J are TRBV10-2 and TRBJ1-4, with TRBD1 identical over 9 bases. V dropped 10 bases and J dropped 7; count of bases not matched to a gene: 7. The germline V gene encodes CDR1 WSHSY and CDR2 SAAADI. The CDR3 contains 13 residues.

The J gene is TRBJ2-7, the V gene TRBV6-1; D may be TRBD2 (6 bases). The V gene lost 9 bases and the J gene lost 2 bases, with 17 bases spanning the gap. The CDR3 is made up of 14 amino acids. Germline V gives CDR1 MNHNS, CDR2 SASEGT. DNA of the CDR3: TGTGCCAGTGGAGGGCGGGGTGGGACCTACGAGCAGTACTTC. Translated: CASGGRGGTYEQYF.

This clonotype has more than one count but fewer than ten. V gene TRBV7-2 combines with J gene TRBJ2-2, with a possible D match to TRBD1 (5 bases). Germline-derived CDR1 and CDR2 are SGHTA and FQGNSA. This CDR3 has 13 amino acids. Trimming took off 5 bases at V and 15 bases at J, with 19 bases between the two ends. The CDR3 DNA follows: TGTGCCAGCAGCCCCCCCAGGGCAGTTGAGTTGTTTTTT. This translates into CASSPPRAVELFF.

The chain employs TRBV28 and TRBJ2-6; D possibly corresponds to TRBD1 (5 bases). The CDR3 is 19 amino acids. V lost 3 bases and J 1 base, leaving 19 bases between the germline ends. Looked up from germline, CDR1 is MDHEN and CDR2 is SYDVKM. The CDR3 DNA follows: TGTGCCAGCAGTTTTGTACAGGTCGTTCCCACATCTGGGGCCAACGTCCTGACTTTC. This encodes CASSFVQVVPTSGANVLTF.

The rearrangement uses TRBV7-9 and TRBJ2-4; perhaps TRBD1 as D (6 bases). Germline assignment: CDR1 SEHNR and CDR2 FQNEAQ (reference sequence). The CDR3 length is 15 residues. V lost 5 bases to trimming and J lost 7 bases, with 18 bases between them. The CDR3 sequence is CASSHRQESNNIQYF. In DNA form, the CDR3 reads TGTGCCAGCAGCCACAGACAGGAATCGAACAACATTCAGTACTTC.

The J gene is TRBJ1-4, the V gene TRBV20-1; 8 nucleotides agree with TRBD1. CDR1 is DFQATT and CDR2 is SNEGSKA in the germline V gene (reference sequence). The V and J ends lost 3 bases and 5 bases, in that order; junction bases with no gene match: 8. The CDR3 is 15 residues long. The chain's CDR3 is CSASPSGGGNEKLFF. DNA of the CDR3: TGCAGTGCTAGCCCCTCAGGGGGCGGGAATGAAAAACTGTTTTTT.

This clonotype was counted only a few times. The gene calls are TRBV4-1 and TRBJ1-4, with 11 bases that match TRBD1. This CDR3 contains 17 residues. The junction had 5 bases not matched to a gene; V was cut back by 4 bases and J by 1 base. From germline, CDR1 is MGHRA and CDR2 YSYEKL. CDR3 nucleotide sequence: TGCGCCAGCAGCCGAACCGGGACAGGGGGAACTAATGAAAAACTGTTTTTT. Its protein product is CASSRTGTGGTNEKLFF.

The J gene is TRBJ2-2, the V gene TRBV24-1; D is unresolved. The length of the CDR3 is 14 residues. Germline CDR1 reads KGHDR; CDR2 reads SFDVKD. Deletions cut 4 bases from V and 9 bases from J, with 14 bases between. The CDR3 DNA is TGTGCCACCAGTGAGCCTACTAAGACCCGGGAGCTGTTTTTT. It specifies CATSEPTKTRELFF.